Presented here are 14 T cell receptor beta chains from one specimen sequenced in a study of T cell changes during pregnancy in multiple sclerosis. Assay: immunoSEQ multiplex PCR; the TCRdb copy retains only in-frame clones and omits some. The repertoire includes some 14,000 clones, roughly 93% of them detected once, and over 2.5% sits in the top ten. The sample consisted of peripheral blood, taken in the second trimester of pregnancy. Receptors originate from a female donor in good health, enrolled as a control in a pregnancy study.

The chain couples TRBV18 to TRBJ2-3, with TRBD2 matching over 7 bases. CDR3 length: 16 residues. Trimming took 3 bases from V and 2 from J; bases not matched to a gene: 8. Germline V gives CDR1 KGHSH, CDR2 LQKENI. The CDR3 protein is CASSPSRLAYTDTQYF. CDR3 nucleotides: TGTGCCAGCTCACCTTCCCGACTAGCATACACAGATACGCAGTATTTT.

The chain employs TRBV30 and TRBJ2-1; 9 bases align to TRBD1. V dropped 5 bases and J dropped 2; count of bases not matched to a gene: 4. The length of the CDR3 is 14 residues. Germline values: CDR1 GTSNPN, CDR2 SVGIG (reference sequence). The CDR3 here is CAWGRDRAYNEQFF. The CDR3 bases are TGTGCCTGGGGCCGGGACAGGGCCTACAATGAGCAGTTCTTC.

This clone is a singleton in its sample. The CDR3 region has the DNA TGTGCCAGCAGCCGACAAAGGAGGGGAACTAATGAAAAACTGTTTTTT. It codes for CASSRQRRGTNEKLFF. The rearrangement uses TRBV4-2 and TRBJ1-4, with D perhaps matching TRBD1 (5 bases). The CDR3 runs 16 residues. Looked up from germline, CDR1 is LGHNA and CDR2 is YNFKEQ. Trimming left V 4 bases short and J 1 base short, with 13 bases between.

The chain recombines TRBV27 with TRBJ1-2, with 7 positions matching TRBD1. The CDR3 has 14 amino acids. The trim removed 5 bases at V and 4 bases at J, leaving 7 bases unmatched. Looked up from germline, CDR1 is MNHEY and CDR2 is SMNVEV (reference sequence). As DNA, the CDR3 is TGTGCCAGCAGTCGACTACAGGGGCTCTATGGCTACACCTTC. It is translated as CASSRLQGLYGYTF.

The V gene is TRBV27, the J gene TRBJ2-1, with D unresolved. V gave up 6 bases and J gave up 3 bases, with 15 bases separating them. The CDR3 spans 15 residues. Germline V gene lookup returns CDR1 MNHEY and CDR2 SMNVEV (reference sequence). CDR3 sequence reads: CASSPSVSGYNEQFF. The CDR3 coding sequence is TGTGCCAGCAGCCCGAGTGTATCCGGCTACAATGAGCAGTTCTTC.

The chain recombines TRBV10-3 with TRBJ1-2; no clear D gene. The CDR3 is 12 amino acids. CDR1 is ENHRY, CDR2 SYGVKD, per germline. The ends were cut back, 3 bases at V and 4 bases at J, with 6 bases in the middle. DNA of the CDR3: TGTGCCATCAGTGATTCCTTCTATGGCTACACCTTC. Protein sequence: CAISDSFYGYTF.

The rearrangement uses TRBV4-1 and TRBJ1-5; D is ambiguous. This CDR3 has 15 amino acids. From germline, CDR1 is MGHRA and CDR2 YSYEKL. V was pared by 5 bases and J by 1 base, with 12 bases between. The CDR3 DNA sequence: TGCGCCAGCAGCTTAGCCGTTGGGAGCAATCAGCCCCAGCATTTT. Encoded protein: CASSLAVGSNQPQHF.

There are a few counts of this clone. The chain combines TRBV27 with TRBJ2-7, with 10 bases fitting TRBD1. Germline CDR1 reads MNHEY; CDR2 reads SMNVEV (reference sequence). V lost 2 bases and J lost 1; bases outside the gene matches: 5. CDR3 length: 16 residues. The CDR3 bases are TGTGCCAGCAGTTTAGGGGACAGGGGAATGTCCTACGAGCAGTACTTC. Protein sequence: CASSLGDRGMSYEQYF.

The rearrangement uses TRBV2 and TRBJ2-1; TRBD2 is a possible D gene (6 bases). This CDR3 region has 14 residues. Trimming shortened V by 8 bases and J by 14 bases, and 25 bases separated the two germline ends. From germline, CDR1 is SNHLY and CDR2 FYNNEI. The CDR3 reads CASRGSGGAQWEFF. CDR3 in DNA: TGTGCCAGCCGGGGGAGCGGAGGGGCCCAGTGGGAGTTCTTC.

V gene TRBV28 combines with J gene TRBJ2-1, with 13 bases that match TRBD2. Germline CDR1 reads MDHEN; CDR2 reads SYDVKM. This CDR3 spans 18 amino acids. The V and J ends lost 3 bases and 8 bases, in that order; junction bases with no gene match: 13. CDR3 protein: CASSLEALGLAGEDEQFF. CDR3 in DNA: TGTGCCAGCAGTTTGGAGGCGCTAGGACTAGCGGGAGAGGATGAGCAGTTCTTC.

The chain carries TRBV7-2 and TRBJ2-1; D may be TRBD1 (6 bases). CDR3 length equals 14 residues. With 7 bases removed from V and 1 base from J, the gap between germline ends came to 11 bases. CDR1 SGHTA and CDR2 FQGNSA come from the germline V gene. CDR3: CASTSRGSYNEQFF. DNA for the CDR3: TGTGCCAGCACCTCAAGGGGGTCCTACAATGAGCAGTTCTTC.

The rearrangement uses TRBV5-1 and TRBJ1-1; 7 nucleotides agree with TRBD1. Germline loops: CDR1 SGHRS, CDR2 YFSETQ. The CDR3 loop spans 13 amino acids. V lost 4 bases, J lost 7 bases, and 7 bases stayed unmatched. In nucleotides, the CDR3 is TGCGCCAGCAGCCTGGAGGGGGCGCTTGAAGCTTTCTTT. It yields the protein CASSLEGALEAFF.

The V gene is TRBV13, the J gene TRBJ2-7; 9 bases are a match to TRBD1. The CDR3 sequence is 17 residues long. CDR1 and CDR2 from the germline V gene are PRHDT and FYEKMQ (reference sequence). V trimming: 4 bases; J trimming: 4 bases; junction bases outside the gene matches: 14. This CDR3 is CASSSSGQGVTKYEQYF. CDR3 nucleotide sequence: TGTGCCAGCAGCTCCTCGGGACAGGGCGTGACAAAGTACGAGCAGTACTTC.

This sequence joins TRBV5-4 and TRBJ1-2, with D unresolved. There are 12 residues in the CDR3. V was cut by 4 bases and J by 12 bases, with 16 bases left in between. In germline, CDR1 is SGHNT, CDR2 YYREEE (reference sequence). The CDR3 nucleotides are TGTGCCAGCAGCCTCCTGGGCCGCACCAACACCTTC. Protein: CASSLLGRTNTF.